This entry describes one TCR beta chain. What it recognizes is unknown. A junction boundary mismatches the germline segment, possibly from a read error. The sample belongs to a study of blood T cells in healthy people across ages. In germline, CDR1 is SGHTA, CDR2 FQGTGA. This CDR3 spans 13 amino acids. Study-level findings and limits: Age showed a roughly linear inverse relationship with TCR beta diversity per million T cells.

Sample-barcoded 5' priming and a J-beta primer mix drove a second PCR of about 6 to 12 cycles. TCRdb fed the 5' RACE reads into MiXCR, producing one record per CDR3 protein. Of under 2,000,000 distinct CDR3 sequences listed, 49% were seen once; the top ten hold less than 2.5%. This chain joins TRBV7-3 and TRBJ2-3; D gene ambiguous. The receptor comes from a woman between 40 and 55 years old in good health. The source material was blood. In DNA form, the CDR3 reads TGTGTCAGCGAAAAAATCGGCACAGATACGCAGTATTTT. Its protein product is CVSEKIGTDTQYF.